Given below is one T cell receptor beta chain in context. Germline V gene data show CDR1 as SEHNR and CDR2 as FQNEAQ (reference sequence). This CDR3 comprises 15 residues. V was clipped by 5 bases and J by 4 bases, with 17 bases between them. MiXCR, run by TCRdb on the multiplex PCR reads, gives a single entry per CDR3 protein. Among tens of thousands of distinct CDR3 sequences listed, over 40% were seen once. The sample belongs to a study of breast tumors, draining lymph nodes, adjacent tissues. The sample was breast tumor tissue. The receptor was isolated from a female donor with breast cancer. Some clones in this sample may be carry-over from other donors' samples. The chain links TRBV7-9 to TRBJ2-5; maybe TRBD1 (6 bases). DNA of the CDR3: TGTGCCAGCAGCCTACAGGGAGCTATAGGAGAGACCCAGTACTTC. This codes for CASSLQGAIGETQYF.